These 20 T cell receptor beta chains were all obtained from the same sample, sequenced in a study of shared clonotypes between healthy human individuals (dated by TCRdb to the early 2020s). The library was made by the immunoSEQ multiplex PCR assay. As stored in TCRdb, this immuneACCESS dataset retains in-frame rearrangements with V and J assigned. A fraction of the clones does not appear; measured against another copy, unresolved V genes explain less than half of the discrepancy, and the remainder lacks a known reason. The sample table lists 2.3 million or so clones, approximately 95% of them with a count of one. The top ten clonotypes cover under 0.45% of the sample. Sequencing was performed on naive CD4+ T cells from PBMCs. What the cell subset or site label conveys for this sample: CD45RA+ positively selected. These receptors came from a man aged 18-30 years in good health. Some clones in this sample may be carry-over from other donors' samples.

The rearrangement uses TRBV5-1 and TRBJ1-1; D is uncertain. Germline assignment: CDR1 SGHRS and CDR2 YFSETQ. V was shortened by 4 bases and J by 2 bases, with 18 bases between the two germline ends. CDR3 length equals 16 residues. CDR3 bases: TGCGCCAGCAGCCTAGAACGGCGGTTGTTAAACACTGAAGCTTTCTTT. It specifies CASSLERRLLNTEAFF. The whole variable domain, filled in from reference TRBV5-1 and TRBJ1-1, reads KAGVTQTPRYLIKTRGQQVTLSCSPISGHRSVSWYQQTPGQGLQFLFEYFSETQRNKGNFPGRFSGRQFSNSRSEMNVSTLELGDSALYLCASSLERRLLNTEAFFGQGTRLTVV.

The rearrangement joins TRBV25-1 to TRBJ2-1; 11 bases align to TRBD2. Per germline, CDR1 MGHDK and CDR2 SYGVNS. CDR3 length equals 17 residues. V shed 4 bases, J shed 0 bases, and the junction held 5 bases outside the gene matches. CDR3 nucleotide sequence: TGTGCCAGCAGTGTGATTAGCGGGAGGGCCTCCTACAATGAGCAGTTCTTC. Encoded protein: CASSVISGRASYNEQFF.

This chain joins TRBV7-9 and TRBJ2-7, with TRBD2 identical over 10 bases. The CDR3 runs to 15 residues. Germline V gene lookup returns CDR1 SEHNR and CDR2 FQNEAQ (reference sequence). V trimming: 7 bases; J trimming: 3 bases; junction bases outside the gene matches: 9. The CDR3 DNA sequence: TGTGCCAGCACGTCTGGACTAGCGGTCCTCTACGAGCAGTACTTC. This translates into CASTSGLAVLYEQYF. Complete variable domain (other parts from reference TRBV7-9 and TRBJ2-7): DTGVSQNPRHKITKRGQNVTFRCDPISEHNRLYWYRQTLGQGPEFLTYFQNEAQLEKSRLLSDRFSAERPKGSFSTLEIQRTEQGDSAMYLCASTSGLAVLYEQYFGPGTRLTVT.

The rearrangement uses TRBV29-1 and TRBJ2-5, with TRBD1 as a possible D gene (6 bases). This CDR3 has 14 residues. The germline V gene has CDR1 SQVTM and CDR2 ANQGSEA. Trimming shortened V by 7 bases and J by 5 bases, and 20 bases separated the two germline ends. The CDR3: CSATTVQGGETQYF. As DNA, the CDR3 is TGCAGCGCCACAACGGTACAGGGTGGTGAGACCCAGTACTTC.

The chain recombines TRBV10-3 with TRBJ2-3; D is ambiguous. V gave up 6 bases and J gave up 2 bases, with 9 bases separating them. Per the germline V gene, CDR1 is ENHRY and CDR2 is SYGVKD. This CDR3 contains 13 residues. The DNA of the CDR3 is TGTGCCATCAGGGCCTCCCTCACAGATACGCAGTATTTT. Amino acids: CAIRASLTDTQYF.

V and J are TRBV6-5 and TRBJ2-5; 8 bases are shared with TRBD1. In germline, CDR1 is MNHEY, CDR2 SVGAGI. The CDR3 contains 15 residues. Losses at the gene ends were 2 bases for V and 0 bases for J; bases not matched to a gene: 2. CDR3 region: CASSYTGGYQETQYF. CDR3 nucleotides: TGTGCCAGCAGTTACACAGGGGGGTACCAAGAGACCCAGTACTTC.

The chain carries TRBV5-1 and TRBJ2-1; TRBD2 aligns across 11 bases. J was trimmed by 3 bases and V by 0 bases; bases with no gene match: 8. The CDR3 runs 18 residues. From germline, CDR1 is SGHRS and CDR2 YFSETQ. CDR3 residues: CASSLVFSGRDDYNEQFF. The CDR3 nucleotides are TGCGCCAGCAGCTTGGTGTTTAGCGGGAGGGATGACTACAATGAGCAGTTCTTC.

The sample holds one count of this clone. CDR3 nucleotide sequence: TGCGCCAGCAGCTTGGTCCCCACTGCGAACACCGGGGAGCTGTTTTTT. Translating it yields CASSLVPTANTGELFF. V and J are TRBV5-1 and TRBJ2-2; D is unresolved. CDR1 and CDR2 from the germline V gene are SGHRS and YFSETQ. The CDR3 runs 16 residues. V lost 0 bases to trimming and J lost 0 bases, with 9 bases between them. The whole variable domain, filled in from reference TRBV5-1 and TRBJ2-2, reads KAGVTQTPRYLIKTRGQQVTLSCSPISGHRSVSWYQQTPGQGLQFLFEYFSETQRNKGNFPGRFSGRQFSNSRSEMNVSTLELGDSALYLCASSLVPTANTGELFFGEGSRLTVL.

V gene TRBV6-5 combines with J gene TRBJ2-7; 9 bases line up with TRBD1. The CDR3 is made up of 15 amino acids. V lost 5 bases, J lost 4 bases, and 9 bases stayed unmatched. The V gene's germline CDR1 is MNHEY and CDR2 SVGAGI. The CDR3 nucleotides read TGTGCCAGCAGTGCCTACAGGGGGCTACGGTACGAGCAGTACTTC. This codes for CASSAYRGLRYEQYF.

The J gene is TRBJ2-1, the V gene TRBV5-1; D gene uncertain. CDR3 length equals 11 residues. Germline V gene lookup returns CDR1 SGHRS and CDR2 YFSETQ. Trimming cost V 3 bases and J 6 bases, with 4 bases left between them. The CDR3 is CASSWINEQFF. The DNA of the CDR3 is TGCGCCAGCAGCTGGATCAATGAGCAGTTCTTC.

The genes are TRBV7-2 and TRBJ1-1; perhaps TRBD1 as D (6 bases). The germline V gene has CDR1 SGHTA and CDR2 FQGNSA. This CDR3 contains 15 residues. V was pared by 4 bases and J by 6 bases, with 18 bases between. The CDR3 protein is CASSSLSGAFAEAFF. The CDR3 DNA sequence: TGTGCCAGCAGCTCCCTTTCAGGGGCTTTCGCTGAAGCTTTCTTT.

DNA for the CDR3: TGCGCCAGCAGCTCTACTAGCATGCCTAGCACAGATACGCAGTATTTT. It translates to CASSSTSMPSTDTQYF. V is TRBV5-1 and J is TRBJ2-3; D is possibly TRBD2 (6 bases). This CDR3 is 16 amino acids long. V lost 3 bases, J lost 0 bases, and 14 bases lay in between. Germline CDR1 reads SGHRS; CDR2 reads YFSETQ. Together with reference TRBV5-1 and TRBJ2-3, the CDR3 gives the full variable domain: KAGVTQTPRYLIKTRGQQVTLSCSPISGHRSVSWYQQTPGQGLQFLFEYFSETQRNKGNFPGRFSGRQFSNSRSEMNVSTLELGDSALYLCASSSTSMPSTDTQYFGPGTRLTVL.

The genes are TRBV5-6 and TRBJ2-2; 7 nucleotides line up with TRBD1. CDR3 length equals 16 residues. With 1 base clipped from V and 5 bases from J, the junction kept 8 bases outside the gene matches. Germline V gene sequence: CDR1 SGHDT, CDR2 YYEEEE. The CDR3 coding sequence is TGTGCCAGCAGCTTGTTTTCAGGGGGTTTAACCGGGGAGCTGTTTTTT. Translated: CASSLFSGGLTGELFF.

CDR3 nucleotide sequence: TGTGCCAGCAGCTTGGGCAGTTCGGGAGTTTCCCACGAGCAGTACTTC. Translated, it gives CASSLGSSGVSHEQYF. The J gene is TRBJ2-7, the V gene TRBV11-2; D may be TRBD2 (6 bases). In germline, CDR1 is SGHAT, CDR2 FQNNGV. V was trimmed by 3 bases and J by 5 bases, leaving 20 bases between them. The CDR3 is made up of 16 amino acids. Combining the CDR3 with reference TRBV11-2 and TRBJ2-7 gives the whole variable domain EAGVAQSPRYKIIEKRQSVAFWCNPISGHATLYWYQQILGQGPKLLIQFQNNGVVDDSQLPKDRFSAERLKGVDSTLKIQPAKLEDSAVYLCASSLGSSGVSHEQYFGPGTRLTVT.

The chain is built from TRBV6-5 and TRBJ1-2; maybe TRBD1 (5 bases). The CDR3 contains 15 residues. Per germline, CDR1 MNHEY and CDR2 SVGAGI. Trimming took 0 bases from V and 6 from J, leaving 14 bases between them. CDR3 in amino acids: CASSYSPSGGNGYTF. The CDR3 region has the DNA TGTGCCAGCAGTTACTCGCCCTCGGGGGGAAATGGCTACACCTTC.

A note on this clone: Other nucleotide sequences from this sample produce the same CDR3. The V call is TRBV5-1, the J call TRBJ1-1; 9 nucleotides align to TRBD1. Germline CDR1 SGHRS, CDR2 YFSETQ. V was pared by 3 bases and J by 1 base, with 4 bases of the junction left unmatched. The CDR3 sequence is 15 residues long. The CDR3 reads CASSSLGQGNTEAFF. DNA for the CDR3: TGCGCCAGCAGCTCGTTGGGACAGGGGAACACTGAAGCTTTCTTT. Looking up the rest from reference TRBV5-1 and TRBJ1-1 gives the full variable domain: KAGVTQTPRYLIKTRGQQVTLSCSPISGHRSVSWYQQTPGQGLQFLFEYFSETQRNKGNFPGRFSGRQFSNSRSEMNVSTLELGDSALYLCASSSLGQGNTEAFFGQGTRLTVV.

For this clone: Other DNA sequences of this sample code for an identical CDR3. The V call is TRBV18, the J call TRBJ2-2; D perhaps matches TRBD1 (5 bases). The CDR3 consists of 13 residues. The ends were cut back, 3 bases at V and 4 bases at J, with 6 bases in the middle. Germline V CDR1 and CDR2: KGHSH, LQKENI. The CDR3 region is CASSPDSTGELFF. As DNA, the CDR3 is TGTGCCAGCTCACCCGACAGCACCGGGGAGCTGTTTTTT.

This chain joins TRBV5-1 and TRBJ2-4; 16 bases line up with TRBD2. Germline assignment: CDR1 SGHRS and CDR2 YFSETQ. V shed 3 bases and J 2 bases; nucleotides not matched to a gene: 8. CDR3 length equals 19 residues. CDR3 sequence reads: CASSWGLAGGPGTKNIQYF. The CDR3 DNA sequence: TGCGCCAGCAGCTGGGGACTAGCGGGAGGGCCCGGGACCAAAAACATTCAGTACTTC.

The chain carries TRBV2 and TRBJ2-3; 8 nucleotides line up with TRBD2. Germline-derived CDR1 and CDR2 are SNHLY and FYNNEI. V trimming: 7 bases; J trimming: 0 bases; junction bases outside the gene matches: 9. The CDR3 is 16 amino acids. In DNA, the CDR3 is TGTGCCAGCAAGCAAACTAGCGGTTCTAGCACAGATACGCAGTATTTT. It specifies CASKQTSGSSTDTQYF.

The gene calls are TRBV4-1 and TRBJ2-5; D possibly matches TRBD1 or TRBD2 (5 bases each). V lost 4 bases to trimming and J lost 4 bases, with 10 bases between them. Germline assignment: CDR1 MGHRA and CDR2 YSYEKL. CDR3 length: 13 residues. The CDR3 reads CASSRGAVETQYF. The CDR3 DNA reads TGCGCCAGCAGCCGAGGGGCCGTAGAGACCCAGTACTTC.